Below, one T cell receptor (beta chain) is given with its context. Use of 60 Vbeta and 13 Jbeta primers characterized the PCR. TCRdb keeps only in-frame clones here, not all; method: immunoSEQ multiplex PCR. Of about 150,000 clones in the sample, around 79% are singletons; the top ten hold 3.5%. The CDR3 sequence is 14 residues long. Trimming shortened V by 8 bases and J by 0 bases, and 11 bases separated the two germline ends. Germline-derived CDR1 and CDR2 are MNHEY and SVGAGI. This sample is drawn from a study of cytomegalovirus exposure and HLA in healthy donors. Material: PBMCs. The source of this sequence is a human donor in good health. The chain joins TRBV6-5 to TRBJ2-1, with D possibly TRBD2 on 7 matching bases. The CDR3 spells CASSRGASYNEQFF. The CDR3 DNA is TGTGCCAGCTCTCGGGGGGCCTCCTACAATGAGCAGTTCTTC.